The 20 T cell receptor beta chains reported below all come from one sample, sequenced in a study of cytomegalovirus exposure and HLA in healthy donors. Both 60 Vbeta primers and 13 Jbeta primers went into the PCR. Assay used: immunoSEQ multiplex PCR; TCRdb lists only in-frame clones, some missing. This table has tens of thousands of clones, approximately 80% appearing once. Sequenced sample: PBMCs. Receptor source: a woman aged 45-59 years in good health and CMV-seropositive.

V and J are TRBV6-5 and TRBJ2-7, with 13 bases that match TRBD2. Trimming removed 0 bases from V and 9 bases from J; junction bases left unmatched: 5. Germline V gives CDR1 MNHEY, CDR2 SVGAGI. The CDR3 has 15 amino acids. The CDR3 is CASSYSTSGGGSQYF. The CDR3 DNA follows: TGTGCCAGCAGTTACTCCACTAGCGGGGGGGGTTCGCAGTACTTC.

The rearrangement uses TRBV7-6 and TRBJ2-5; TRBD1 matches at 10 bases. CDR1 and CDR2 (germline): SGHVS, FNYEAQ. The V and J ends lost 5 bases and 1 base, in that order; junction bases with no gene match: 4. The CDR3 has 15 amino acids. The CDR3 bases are TGTGCCAGCAGCGTGGGACAGGGGCTCCAAGAGACCCAGTACTTC. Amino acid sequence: CASSVGQGLQETQYF.

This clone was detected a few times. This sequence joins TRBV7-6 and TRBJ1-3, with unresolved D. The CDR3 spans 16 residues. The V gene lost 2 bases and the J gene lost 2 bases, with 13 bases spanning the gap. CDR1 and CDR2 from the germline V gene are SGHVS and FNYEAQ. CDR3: CASSLSDGPPGNTIYF. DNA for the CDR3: TGTGCCAGCAGCTTATCCGATGGGCCCCCTGGAAACACCATATATTTT.

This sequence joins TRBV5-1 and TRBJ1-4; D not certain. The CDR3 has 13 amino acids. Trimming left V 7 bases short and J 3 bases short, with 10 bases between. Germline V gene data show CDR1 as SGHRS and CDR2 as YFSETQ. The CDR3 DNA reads TGCGCCAGCTCTCGGGAACCTAATGAAAAACTGTTTTTT. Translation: CASSREPNEKLFF.

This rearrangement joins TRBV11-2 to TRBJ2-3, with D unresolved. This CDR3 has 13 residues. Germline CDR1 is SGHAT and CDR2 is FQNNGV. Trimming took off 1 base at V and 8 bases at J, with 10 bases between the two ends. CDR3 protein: CASSLGVSITQYF. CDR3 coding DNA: TGTGCCAGCAGCTTAGGAGTGTCGATTACGCAGTATTTT.

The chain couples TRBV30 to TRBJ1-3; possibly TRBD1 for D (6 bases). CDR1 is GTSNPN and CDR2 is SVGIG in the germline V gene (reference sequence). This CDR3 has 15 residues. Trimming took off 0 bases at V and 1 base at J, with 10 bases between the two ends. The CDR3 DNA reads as TGTGCCTGGAGTGTGGGAGGGGGATCTGGAAACACCATATATTTT. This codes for CAWSVGGGSGNTIYF.

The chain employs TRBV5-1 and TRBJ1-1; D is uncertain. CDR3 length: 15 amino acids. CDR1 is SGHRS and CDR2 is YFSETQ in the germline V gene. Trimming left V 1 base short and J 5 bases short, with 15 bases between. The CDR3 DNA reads TGCGCCAGCAGCTTGAGCCCGAACTCCTATACTGAAGCTTTCTTT. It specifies CASSLSPNSYTEAFF.

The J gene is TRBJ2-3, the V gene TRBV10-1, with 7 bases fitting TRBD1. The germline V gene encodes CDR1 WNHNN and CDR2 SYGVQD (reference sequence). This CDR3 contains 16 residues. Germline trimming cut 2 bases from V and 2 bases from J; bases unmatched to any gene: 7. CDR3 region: CASSEDDRAYTDTQYF. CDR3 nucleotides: TGCGCCAGCAGTGAGGATGACAGGGCCTACACAGATACGCAGTATTTT.

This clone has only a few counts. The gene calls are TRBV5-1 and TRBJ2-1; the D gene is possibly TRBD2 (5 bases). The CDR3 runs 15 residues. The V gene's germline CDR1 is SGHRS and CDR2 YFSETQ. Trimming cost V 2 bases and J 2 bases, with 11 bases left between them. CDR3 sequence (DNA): TGCGCCAGCAGCTTCAATCCGGGAACCTACAATGAGCAGTTCTTC. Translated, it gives CASSFNPGTYNEQFF.

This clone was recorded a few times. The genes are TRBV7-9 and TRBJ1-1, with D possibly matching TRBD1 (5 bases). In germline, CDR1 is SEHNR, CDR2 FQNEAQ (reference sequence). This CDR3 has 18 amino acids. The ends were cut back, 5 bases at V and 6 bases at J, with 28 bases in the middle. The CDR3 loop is CASSQHRQGRYGIAEAFF. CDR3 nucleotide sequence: TGTGCCAGCAGCCAACATCGGCAGGGAAGATATGGAATCGCTGAAGCTTTCTTT.

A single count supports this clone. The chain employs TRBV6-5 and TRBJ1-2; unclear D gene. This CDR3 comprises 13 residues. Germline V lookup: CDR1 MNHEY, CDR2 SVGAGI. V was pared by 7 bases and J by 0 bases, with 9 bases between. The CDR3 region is CASTNGANYGYTF. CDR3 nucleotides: TGTGCCAGCACCAACGGAGCTAACTATGGCTACACCTTC.

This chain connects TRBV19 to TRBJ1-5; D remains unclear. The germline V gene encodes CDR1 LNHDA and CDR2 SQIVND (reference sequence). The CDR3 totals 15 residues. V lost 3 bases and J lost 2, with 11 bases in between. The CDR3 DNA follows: TGTGCCAGTAGTATCGGGAATGACCGCAATCAGCCCCAGCATTTT. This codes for CASSIGNDRNQPQHF.

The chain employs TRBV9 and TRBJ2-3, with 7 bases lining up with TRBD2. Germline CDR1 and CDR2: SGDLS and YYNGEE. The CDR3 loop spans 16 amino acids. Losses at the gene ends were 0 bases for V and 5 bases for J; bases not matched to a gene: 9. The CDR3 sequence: CASSVEGGGPGDTQYF. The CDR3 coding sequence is TGTGCCAGCAGCGTAGAAGGCGGGGGTCCGGGAGATACGCAGTATTTT.

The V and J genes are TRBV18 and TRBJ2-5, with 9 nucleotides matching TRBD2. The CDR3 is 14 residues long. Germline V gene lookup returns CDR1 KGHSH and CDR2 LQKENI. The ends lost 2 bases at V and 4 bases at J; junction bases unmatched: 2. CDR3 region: CASSPGSGRETQYF. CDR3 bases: TGTGCCAGCTCACCAGGTAGCGGGAGAGAGACCCAGTACTTC.

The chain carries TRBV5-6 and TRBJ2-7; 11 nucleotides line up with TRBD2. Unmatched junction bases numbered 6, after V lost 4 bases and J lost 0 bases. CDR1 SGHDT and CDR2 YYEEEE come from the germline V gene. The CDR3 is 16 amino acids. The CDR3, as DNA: TGTGCCAGCAGCACACAGACTAGCGGGGCCTCCTACGAGCAGTACTTC. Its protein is CASSTQTSGASYEQYF.

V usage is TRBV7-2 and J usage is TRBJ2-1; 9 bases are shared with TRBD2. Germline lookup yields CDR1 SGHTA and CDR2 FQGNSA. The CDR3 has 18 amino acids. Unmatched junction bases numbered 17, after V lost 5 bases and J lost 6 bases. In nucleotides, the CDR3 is TGTGCCAGCAGCCCTAGCGTTCTAGCGGGACCATTTGGCAATGAGCAGTTCTTC. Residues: CASSPSVLAGPFGNEQFF.

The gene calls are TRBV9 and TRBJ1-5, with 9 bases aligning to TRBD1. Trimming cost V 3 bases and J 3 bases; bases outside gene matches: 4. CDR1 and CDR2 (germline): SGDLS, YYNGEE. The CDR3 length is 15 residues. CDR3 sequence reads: CASSAGQGVNQPQHF. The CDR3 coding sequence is TGTGCCAGCAGCGCGGGACAGGGTGTCAATCAGCCCCAGCATTTT.

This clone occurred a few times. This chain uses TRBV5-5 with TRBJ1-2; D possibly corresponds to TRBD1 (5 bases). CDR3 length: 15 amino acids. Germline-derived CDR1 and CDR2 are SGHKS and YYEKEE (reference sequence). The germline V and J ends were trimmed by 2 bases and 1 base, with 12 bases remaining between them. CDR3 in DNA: TGTGCCAGCAGCTTACAGGCTCCCGTTAACTATGGCTACACCTTC. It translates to CASSLQAPVNYGYTF.

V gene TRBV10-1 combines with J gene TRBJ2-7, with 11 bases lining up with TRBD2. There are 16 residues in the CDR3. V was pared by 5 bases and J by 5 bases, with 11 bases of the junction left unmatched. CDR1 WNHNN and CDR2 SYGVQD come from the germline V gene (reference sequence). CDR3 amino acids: CASSLRRHSGGDEQYF. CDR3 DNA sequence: TGCGCCAGCAGTCTGAGGCGGCATAGCGGGGGGGACGAGCAGTACTTC.

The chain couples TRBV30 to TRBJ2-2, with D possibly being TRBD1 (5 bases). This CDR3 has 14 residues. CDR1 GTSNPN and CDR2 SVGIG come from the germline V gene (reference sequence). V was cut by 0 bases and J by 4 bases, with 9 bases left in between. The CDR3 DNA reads TGTGCCTGGAGTGTAAGGACATTCACCGGGGAGCTGTTTTTT. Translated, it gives CAWSVRTFTGELFF.